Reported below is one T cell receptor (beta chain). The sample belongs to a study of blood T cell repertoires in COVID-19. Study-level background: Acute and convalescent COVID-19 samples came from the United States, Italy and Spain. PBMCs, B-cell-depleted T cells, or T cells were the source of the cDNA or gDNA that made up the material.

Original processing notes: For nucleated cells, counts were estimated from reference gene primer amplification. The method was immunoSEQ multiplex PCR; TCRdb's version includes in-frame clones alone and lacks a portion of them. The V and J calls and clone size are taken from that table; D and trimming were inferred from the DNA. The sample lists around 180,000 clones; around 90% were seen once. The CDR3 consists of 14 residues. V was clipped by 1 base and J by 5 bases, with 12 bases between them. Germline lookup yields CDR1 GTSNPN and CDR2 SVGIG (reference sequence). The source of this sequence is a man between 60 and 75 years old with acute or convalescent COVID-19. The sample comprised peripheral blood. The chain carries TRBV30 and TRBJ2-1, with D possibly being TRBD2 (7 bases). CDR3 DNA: TGTGCCTGGAGTGGACGGGGGGCGGACAATGAGCAGTTCTTC. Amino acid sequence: CAWSGRGADNEQFF.